This T cell receptor (beta chain) appears in the sequencing data of a study of cytomegalovirus exposure and HLA in healthy donors. With regard to this clone: Its target is unknown.

General observations from the study: As was reported, the HLA-A and HLA-B alleles of most subjects were accurately predicted from TCR beta sequences.

13 Jbeta primers and 60 Vbeta primers were used for the PCR. The method was immunoSEQ multiplex PCR; TCRdb's version includes in-frame clones alone and lacks a portion of them. In the table there are roughly 110,000 clones, around 77% of which are singletons. The donors comprised healthy bone marrow donors. With V trimmed by 5 bases and J by 2 bases, 8 bases remained unmatched. CDR1 SGHTA and CDR2 FQGNSA come from the germline V gene. The CDR3 is 16 residues long. This TCR was sampled from a middle-aged man in good health and CMV-seropositive. The specimen was PBMCs. V usage is TRBV7-2 and J usage is TRBJ2-5, with 10 bases fitting TRBD1. The CDR3 DNA reads as TGTGCCAGCAGCCAACTGGGACAGGGGCCTCAAGAGACCCAGTACTTC. Its translation is CASSQLGQGPQETQYF.